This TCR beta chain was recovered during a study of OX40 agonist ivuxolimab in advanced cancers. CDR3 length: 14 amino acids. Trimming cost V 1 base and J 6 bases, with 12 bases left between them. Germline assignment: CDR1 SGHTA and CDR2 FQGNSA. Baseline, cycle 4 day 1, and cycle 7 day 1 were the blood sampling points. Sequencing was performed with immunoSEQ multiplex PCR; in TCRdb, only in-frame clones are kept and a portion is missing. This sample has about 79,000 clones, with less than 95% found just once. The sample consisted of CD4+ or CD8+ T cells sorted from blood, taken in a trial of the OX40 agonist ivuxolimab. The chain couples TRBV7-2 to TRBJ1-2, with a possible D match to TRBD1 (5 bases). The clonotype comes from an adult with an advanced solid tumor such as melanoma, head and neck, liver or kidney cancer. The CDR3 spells CASSLVGGGDGYTF. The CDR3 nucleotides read TGTGCCAGCAGCTTAGTCGGGGGAGGTGATGGCTACACCTTC.